One and the same sample provided the 27 T cell receptor beta chains below, sequenced in a study of T-cell reconstitution after alpha-beta-depleted transplantation in children. During its preparation, the TCRbeta library received unique molecular identifiers. TCRdb processed the PCR reads anew with MiXCR; each CDR3 protein has one entry. The repertoire consists of more than 400,000 distinct CDR3 sequences, with around two fifths occurring once and the leading ten covering 27%. The sequenced sample was PBMCs, obtained before TCRalphabeta/CD19-depleted stem cell transplant. The receptor set was obtained from a girl aged 2-9 years with aplastic anemia, due to receive a stem cell transplant.

The chain has TRBV5-4 and TRBJ2-7; TRBD2 matches at 8 bases. CDR1 and CDR2 from the germline V gene are SGHNT and YYREEE (reference sequence). Trimming took 4 bases from V and 2 from J; bases not matched to a gene: 8. The CDR3 totals 15 residues. CDR3 bases: TGTGCCAGCAGCCCGGGAGGGTCTCCTCCCTACGAGCAGTACTTC. It is translated as CASSPGGSPPYEQYF.

There are many counts of this clonotype. V usage is TRBV28 and J usage is TRBJ1-2, with D possibly TRBD1 on 6 matching bases. The CDR3 has 14 amino acids. The V and J ends lost 4 bases and 8 bases respectively, with 17 bases between them. Germline values: CDR1 MDHEN, CDR2 SYDVKM. The CDR3, as DNA: TGTGCCAGCAGTTATGGGACACCCTCAGAAGGCTACACCTTC. Protein sequence: CASSYGTPSEGYTF.

V and J are TRBV12-3 or TRBV12-4 and TRBJ1-5, with 9 bases identical to TRBD1. J gave up 5 bases and V 3 bases, and 5 bases lay outside the gene matches. The CDR3 totals 15 residues. The CDR3 DNA follows: TGTGCCAGCAGTTTCGCTACAGGGGGCCATCAGCCCCAGCATTTT. This encodes CASSFATGGHQPQHF.

The CDR3 spells CASSPPFQTSEEEQYF. As DNA, the CDR3 is TGTGCCAGCAGCCCGCCCTTCCAGACTAGCGAGGAAGAGCAGTACTTC. This chain links TRBV7-9 with TRBJ2-7; 8 nucleotides match TRBD2. Germline V lookup: CDR1 SEHNR, CDR2 FQNEAQ (reference sequence). This CDR3 region has 16 residues. The ends lost 5 bases at V and 7 bases at J; junction bases unmatched: 16.

This clonotype was detected ten times or more. V and J are TRBV5-1 and TRBJ2-7, with 7 nucleotides matching TRBD1. The CDR3 sequence is 16 residues long. Germline-derived CDR1 and CDR2 are SGHRS and YFSETQ. The J segment lost 0 bases and the V segment lost 0 bases, leaving 6 bases of the junction unmatched. CDR3 in amino acids: CASSLGGTANSYEQYF. CDR3 nucleotides: TGCGCCAGCAGCTTGGGAGGGACAGCCAACTCCTACGAGCAGTACTTC.

DNA for the CDR3: TGCAGCGCGGGACGGCCGAATCAGCCCCAGCATTTT. Protein: CSAGRPNQPQHF. The chain joins TRBV20-1 to TRBJ1-5, with a tentative D call TRBD1 (5 bases). CDR3 length equals 12 residues. The germline gives CDR1 DFQATT, CDR2 SNEGSKA (reference sequence).

This rearrangement joins TRBV30 to TRBJ2-7; 8 bases line up with TRBD1. From germline, CDR1 is GTSNPN and CDR2 SVGIG (reference sequence). CDR3 size: 13 residues. The ends lost 5 bases at V and 1 base at J; junction bases unmatched: 4. CDR3 in amino acids: CAWAGQGSYEQYF. The CDR3 coding sequence is TGTGCCTGGGCCGGACAGGGATCCTACGAGCAGTACTTC.

This sequence joins TRBV30 and TRBJ1-2, with D unresolved. Per germline, CDR1 GTSNPN and CDR2 SVGIG (reference sequence). The CDR3 covers 12 residues. The ends were cut back, 2 bases at V and 3 bases at J, with 7 bases in the middle. CDR3 loop: CAWSTIYYGYTF. The CDR3 DNA reads TGTGCCTGGAGTACCATTTACTATGGCTACACCTTC.

This clonotype was seen repeatedly, ten times or more. The CDR3 sequence: CASSLWGSATYEQYF. The CDR3 DNA reads as TGTGCCAGCAGTTTGTGGGGGAGCGCTACCTACGAGCAGTACTTC. The chain uses TRBV12-3 or TRBV12-4 and TRBJ2-7; either TRBD1 or TRBD2 may supply D (5 bases each). Trimming left V 3 bases short and J 2 bases short, with 14 bases between. There are 15 residues in the CDR3.

This clonotype was seen ten or more times. The CDR3 sequence: CASSVQGVAGLDEQFF. CDR3 DNA sequence: TGTGCCAGCAGCGTTCAAGGGGTAGCGGGATTGGATGAGCAGTTCTTC. This sequence joins TRBV9 and TRBJ2-1; 8 positions agree with TRBD2. After removal of 2 bases from V and 8 bases from J, the junction contained 12 bases not matched to a gene. From germline, CDR1 is SGDLS and CDR2 YYNGEE. CDR3 size: 16 residues.

The chain has TRBV20-1 and TRBJ2-2, with 9 bases identical to TRBD2. This CDR3 contains 16 residues. The trim removed 0 bases at V and 7 bases at J, leaving 9 bases unmatched. Germline CDR1 and CDR2: DFQATT and SNEGSKA (reference sequence). CDR3 sequence: CSAREIGGRVGGELFF. The CDR3 DNA is TGCAGTGCTAGAGAGATTGGCGGGAGGGTCGGCGGGGAGCTGTTTTTT.

The chain recombines TRBV27 with TRBJ2-7; no reliable D call. There are 13 residues in the CDR3. Per germline, CDR1 MNHEY and CDR2 SMNVEV (reference sequence). Trimming took off 2 bases at V and 5 bases at J, with 10 bases between the two ends. CDR3: CASSLGIYDEQYF. CDR3 in DNA: TGTGCCAGCAGTTTAGGGATTTATGACGAGCAGTACTTC.

In this sample, this clonotype turned up a few times. The genes are TRBV12-3 or TRBV12-4 and TRBJ1-5; the match to TRBD1 covers 7 bases. The trim removed 0 bases at V and 4 bases at J, leaving 9 bases unmatched. The CDR3 sequence is 17 residues long. CDR3 nucleotides: TGTGCCAGCAGTTTAGCCTTCGACAGGGTTGGGAATCAGCCCCAGCATTTT. It translates to CASSLAFDRVGNQPQHF.

The chain is built from TRBV15 and TRBJ2-1, with D maybe TRBD2 (5 bases). V lost 3 bases, J lost 1 base, and 7 bases lay in between. This CDR3 comprises 14 residues. The germline CDR1 and CDR2 sequences are LNHNV and YYDKDF (reference sequence). The CDR3 DNA sequence: TGTGCCACCAGCAGCGGGGTGTCCTACAATGAGCAGTTCTTC. Amino acids: CATSSGVSYNEQFF.

This chain joins TRBV10-3 and TRBJ2-3, with 8 bases identical to TRBD2. With V trimmed by 8 bases and J by 4 bases, 8 bases remained unmatched. CDR1 ENHRY and CDR2 SYGVKD come from the germline V gene. The CDR3 length is 14 residues. The CDR3 loop is CAIPGTRGPDTQYF. The CDR3 bases are TGTGCCATCCCAGGGACTAGAGGTCCAGATACGCAGTATTTT.

The chain has TRBV5-1 and TRBJ2-5; D gene unclear. The CDR3 covers 11 residues. CDR1 SGHRS and CDR2 YFSETQ come from the germline V gene. V lost 5 bases and J lost 5, with 7 bases in between. CDR3 nucleotides: TGCGCCAGCAGTGGCAGTGAGACCCAGTACTTC. It translates to CASSGSETQYF.

This clonotype was picked up many times. The genes are TRBV4-1 and TRBJ2-2; TRBD1 matches at 8 bases. The CDR3 is 16 residues long. J was trimmed by 5 bases and V by 0 bases; bases with no gene match: 5. Germline V gene sequence: CDR1 MGHRA, CDR2 YSYEKL. The CDR3 coding sequence is TGCGCCAGCAGCCAAGACCAGGGGGCAGTAACCGGGGAGCTGTTTTTT. This codes for CASSQDQGAVTGELFF.

The gene calls are TRBV6-1 and TRBJ2-5; D gene unclear. Looked up from germline, CDR1 is MNHNS and CDR2 is SASEGT. This CDR3 contains 15 residues. V was cut by 5 bases and J by 1 base, with 14 bases left in between. The CDR3 bases are TGTGCCAGCAGTAAATTGACCACACTCCAAGAGACCCAGTACTTC. This gives the protein CASSKLTTLQETQYF.

Ten or more counts support this clonotype. The rearrangement links TRBV20-1 to TRBJ2-1; D gene ambiguous. The ends were cut back, 6 bases at V and 3 bases at J, with 6 bases in the middle. There are 11 residues in the CDR3. CDR1 DFQATT and CDR2 SNEGSKA come from the germline V gene (reference sequence). This CDR3 is CSAPSYNEQFF. The CDR3 region has the DNA TGCAGTGCCCCCAGCTACAATGAGCAGTTCTTC.

The chain is built from TRBV10-1 and TRBJ1-6; D unresolved. The CDR3 is 17 residues long. Per the germline V gene, CDR1 is WNHNN and CDR2 is SYGVQD (reference sequence). Trimming pared 6 bases from V and 8 bases from J, leaving 23 bases between. Here the CDR3 reads CASSPLGSASGHSPLHF. The CDR3 DNA is TGCGCCAGCAGCCCCTTGGGGAGCGCCTCCGGGCATTCACCCCTCCACTTT.

The V and J genes are TRBV28 and TRBJ2-3, with 11 nucleotides matching TRBD2. Unmatched junction bases numbered 13, after V lost 5 bases and J lost 9 bases. Germline-derived CDR1 and CDR2 are MDHEN and SYDVKM. The CDR3 has 16 residues. For the CDR3, the DNA is TGTGCCAGCAGTCCCCTGACTAGCGGGATAGGTCTCACGCAGTATTTT. Protein: CASSPLTSGIGLTQYF.

The chain joins TRBV12-3 or TRBV12-4 to TRBJ2-1, with D possibly called TRBD1 or TRBD2 (5 bases each). The V gene lost 2 bases and the J gene lost 1 base, with 18 bases spanning the gap. The CDR3 has 18 residues. This chain's CDR3 is CASSLSRARGFSYNEQFF. The CDR3 DNA reads TGTGCCAGCAGTTTATCCAGGGCTCGGGGATTTTCCTACAATGAGCAGTTCTTC.

V and J are TRBV5-1 and TRBJ2-1; possibly TRBD2 for D (5 bases). The CDR3 contains 15 residues. Between the trimmed V and J ends, which lost 4 bases and 3 bases, there was a span of 14 bases. Germline CDR1 SGHRS, CDR2 YFSETQ. CDR3 sequence (DNA): TGCGCCAGCAGCGACGAAGCGGTACTCTACAATGAGCAGTTCTTC. This gives the protein CASSDEAVLYNEQFF. The full variable domain, in which reference TRBV5-1 and TRBJ2-1 provide the parts outside the CDR3, is KAGVTQTPRYLIKTRGQQVTLSCSPISGHRSVSWYQQTPGQGLQFLFEYFSETQRNKGNFPGRFSGRQFSNSRSEMNVSTLELGDSALYLCASSDEAVLYNEQFFGPGTRLTVL.

In this sample, this clonotype turned up many times. The chain has TRBV28 and TRBJ2-1, with TRBD1 matching 9 bases. V lost 1 base and J lost 4; bases outside the gene matches: 11. The CDR3 spans 18 residues. Germline assignment: CDR1 MDHEN and CDR2 SYDVKM. The CDR3 here is CASSLSYPGTGKYNEQFF. CDR3 sequence (DNA): TGTGCCAGCAGTTTATCCTATCCTGGGACAGGGAAGTACAATGAGCAGTTCTTC.

V usage is TRBV20-1 and J usage is TRBJ2-7, with a possible D match to TRBD2 (6 bases). In germline, CDR1 is DFQATT, CDR2 SNEGSKA (reference sequence). CDR3 size: 14 residues. The V and J ends lost 6 bases and 4 bases respectively, with 19 bases between them. The CDR3 sequence is CSASEGGKYYEQYF. The CDR3 nucleotides read TGCAGTGCCTCCGAAGGCGGGAAATATTACGAGCAGTACTTC.

This clonotype has only one observation. Being one base from a much bigger clone, this may be a read error. This chain links TRBV5-1 with TRBJ2-7; 10 nucleotides line up with TRBD1. This CDR3 region has 15 residues. Germline values: CDR1 SGHRS, CDR2 YFSETQ. CDR3 DNA sequence: TGCGCCGGCAGCTCCGGGACAGGGGCCCCCTACGAGCAGTACTTC. As protein: CAGSSGTGAPYEQYF.

This chain links TRBV28 with TRBJ2-3; TRBD2 matches at 9 bases. The CDR3 runs to 15 residues. From germline, CDR1 is MDHEN and CDR2 SYDVKM. J was trimmed by 2 bases and V by 5 bases; bases with no gene match: 5. The CDR3 loop reads CASSPSSGATDTQYF. DNA for the CDR3: TGTGCCAGCAGTCCCTCTAGCGGGGCCACAGATACGCAGTATTTT.